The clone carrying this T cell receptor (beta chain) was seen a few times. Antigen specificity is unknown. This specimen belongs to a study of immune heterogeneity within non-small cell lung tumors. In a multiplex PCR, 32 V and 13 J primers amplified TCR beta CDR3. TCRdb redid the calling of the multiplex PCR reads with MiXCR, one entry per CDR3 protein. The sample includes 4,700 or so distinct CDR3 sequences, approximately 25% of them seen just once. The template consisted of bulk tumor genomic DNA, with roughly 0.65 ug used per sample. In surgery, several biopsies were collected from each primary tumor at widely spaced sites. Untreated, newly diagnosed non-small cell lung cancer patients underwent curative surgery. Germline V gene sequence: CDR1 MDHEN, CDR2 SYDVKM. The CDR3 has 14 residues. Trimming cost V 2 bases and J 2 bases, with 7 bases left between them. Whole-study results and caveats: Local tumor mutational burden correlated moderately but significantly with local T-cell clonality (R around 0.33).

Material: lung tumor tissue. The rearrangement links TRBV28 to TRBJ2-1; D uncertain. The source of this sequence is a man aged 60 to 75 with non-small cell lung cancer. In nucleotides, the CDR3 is TGTGCCAGCAGTTTACCCAGGCCCTACAATGAGCAGTTCTTC. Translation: CASSLPRPYNEQFF.